This TCR beta chain was identified during a study of tumor and adjacent non-tumor tissue in lung cancer. TCRbeta libraries were built with three rounds of nested PCR, modified from ARM-PCR. TCRdb independently ran MiXCR on the multiplex PCR reads; one entry per CDR3 protein. The data show more than 85,000 distinct CDR3 sequences, over 55% seen once. The template was RNA from unsorted bulk tissue. Distant lung tissue was collected more than 3 cm away from the tumor edge. On this clonotype itself: Mismatch with germline at one junction end may stem from a read error.

Germline V gene data show CDR1 as SGHNT and CDR2 as YENEEA. This CDR3 is 15 amino acids long. The sample consisted of distant non-tumor lung tissue. This receptor was taken from a man in his sixties with non-small cell lung cancer. The rearrangement uses TRBV11-3 and TRBJ2-2; tentative D call: TRBD2 (5 bases). The CDR3 reads CASILSGIGTGERFF. CDR3 DNA sequence: TGTGCCAGCATCTTATCTGGGATTGGCACCGGGGAGCGGTTTTTT.